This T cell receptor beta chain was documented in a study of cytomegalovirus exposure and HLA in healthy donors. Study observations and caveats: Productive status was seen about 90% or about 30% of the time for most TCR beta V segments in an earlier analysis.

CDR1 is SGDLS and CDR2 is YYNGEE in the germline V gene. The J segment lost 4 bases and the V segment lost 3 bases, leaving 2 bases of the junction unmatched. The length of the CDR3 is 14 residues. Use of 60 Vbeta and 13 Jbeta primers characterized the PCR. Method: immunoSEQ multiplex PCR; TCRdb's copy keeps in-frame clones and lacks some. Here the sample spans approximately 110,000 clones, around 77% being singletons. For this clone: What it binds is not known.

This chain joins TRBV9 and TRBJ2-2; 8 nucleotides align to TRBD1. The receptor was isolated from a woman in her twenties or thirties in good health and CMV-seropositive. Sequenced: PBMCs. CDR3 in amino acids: CASSATGGTGELFF. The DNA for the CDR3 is TGTGCCAGCAGCGCAACAGGGGGCACCGGGGAGCTGTTTTTT.